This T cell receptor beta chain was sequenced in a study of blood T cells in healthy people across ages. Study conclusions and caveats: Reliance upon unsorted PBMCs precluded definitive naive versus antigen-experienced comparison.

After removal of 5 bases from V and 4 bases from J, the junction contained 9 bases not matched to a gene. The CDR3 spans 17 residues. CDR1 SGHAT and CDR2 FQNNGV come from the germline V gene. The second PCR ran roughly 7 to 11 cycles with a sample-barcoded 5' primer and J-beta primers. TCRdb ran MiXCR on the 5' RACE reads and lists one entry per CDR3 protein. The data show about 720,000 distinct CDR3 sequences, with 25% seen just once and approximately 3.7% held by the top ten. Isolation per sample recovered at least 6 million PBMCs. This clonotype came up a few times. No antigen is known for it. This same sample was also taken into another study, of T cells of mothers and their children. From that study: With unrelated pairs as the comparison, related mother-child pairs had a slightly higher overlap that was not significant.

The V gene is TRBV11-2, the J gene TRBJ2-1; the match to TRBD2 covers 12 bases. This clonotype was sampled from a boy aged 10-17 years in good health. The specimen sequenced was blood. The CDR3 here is CASSPSRLAGEYNEQFF. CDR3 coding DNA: TGTGCCAGCAGCCCCTCCCGACTAGCGGGGGAGTACAATGAGCAGTTCTTC.